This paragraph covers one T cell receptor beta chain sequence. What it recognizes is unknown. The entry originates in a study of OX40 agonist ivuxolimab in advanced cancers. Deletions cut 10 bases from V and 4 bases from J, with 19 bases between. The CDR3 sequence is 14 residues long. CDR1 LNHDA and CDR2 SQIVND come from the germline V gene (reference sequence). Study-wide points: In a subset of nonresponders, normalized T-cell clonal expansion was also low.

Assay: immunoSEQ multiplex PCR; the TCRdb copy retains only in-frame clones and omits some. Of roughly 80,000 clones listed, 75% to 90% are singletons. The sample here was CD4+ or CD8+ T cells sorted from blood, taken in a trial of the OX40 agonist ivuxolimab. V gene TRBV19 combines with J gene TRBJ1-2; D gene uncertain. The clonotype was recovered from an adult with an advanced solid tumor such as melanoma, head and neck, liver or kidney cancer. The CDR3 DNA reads TGTGCCACGGCCCGGAAGGGAGAAGGCTATGGCTACACCTTC. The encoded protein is CATARKGEGYGYTF.